This TCR beta chain was recorded in a study of blood T cells in healthy people across ages. Study overall: Template switching retrieved approximately one barcoded beta molecule for each two T cells.

CDR1 and CDR2 (germline): KGHSH, LQKENI. The CDR3 length is 15 residues. Comment on this clonotype: Its ends do not fully match the called genes, so a read error is possible.

Combining a sample-barcoded 5' primer with a J-beta primer mix, a second PCR ran for roughly 6 to 12 cycles. TCRdb re-called the 5' RACE reads through MiXCR, storing one row per CDR3 protein. The top ten clones hold roughly 20% of a sample with around 800,000 distinct CDR3 sequences, around 50% of them seen once. Sequences were obtained from blood. The source of this sequence is a man older than 75 in good health. This chain uses TRBV18 with TRBJ2-4, with TRBD1 identical over 9 bases. Gene TRBJ2-7 matches the end of the DNA better, so the J call may be wrong. CDR3 nucleotides: TGTACCAGCTCGTCCCGGGACAGGGACTACTACGAGCAGTACTTC. It specifies CTSSSRDRDYYEQYF.